Below, 13 T cell receptor beta chains from the same sample are listed, as sequenced in a study of Graves' ophthalmopathy and Graves' hyperthyroidism (dated by TCRdb to the late 2010s). The listed sequencing device is Illumina HiSeq 2000. For repertoire sequencing, the TCR beta CDR3 regions were amplified from RNA transcripts. The first round was an RT-PCR using HTBI primers with the Qiagen OneStep RT-PCR kit, and this first round was followed by a second-round multiplex PCR, then size selection and purification. The public reads were quality trimmed at Q25 with fastp and then assembled into clones with MiXCR by TCRdb, keeping productive beta chains. Here each entry gathers all rows of one CDR3 protein and keeps the most common genes and DNA. This sample gives about 620,000 distinct CDR3 sequences in total; about a fifth of them show up just once. Roughly 6.9% of the sample rests with the top ten.

The sample comprised peripheral blood. The receptors were gathered from a young woman with stable Graves' hyperthyroidism. Some clones in this sample may be carry-over from other donors' samples. Donor details come from another sample of the same person, matched by shared clones.

This clonotype was recorded at least ten times. The chain uses TRBV6-5 and TRBJ1-5; D is possibly TRBD1 (6 bases). This CDR3 has 15 amino acids. V was clipped by 0 bases and J by 7 bases, with 13 bases between them. CDR1 is MNHEY and CDR2 is SVGAGI in the germline V gene. CDR3 region: CASSYSAGAQQPQHF. CDR3 sequence (DNA): TGTGCCAGCAGTTACTCAGCAGGGGCGCAGCAGCCCCAGCATTTT.

V gene TRBV5-1 combines with J gene TRBJ2-7; 9 bases map to TRBD1. The V gene's germline CDR1 is SGHRS and CDR2 YFSETQ. The V and J ends lost 9 bases and 0 bases, in that order; junction bases with no gene match: 7. The CDR3 runs 14 residues. The CDR3 region is CANRTGAISYEQYF. The CDR3 DNA reads TGCGCCAACCGGACAGGGGCCATCTCCTACGAGCAGTACTTC.

Many counts were recorded for this clonotype. The chain combines TRBV28 with TRBJ1-6; no reliable D call. V dropped 5 bases and J dropped 0 bases, with 8 bases sitting between them. This CDR3 has 15 amino acids. Germline V CDR1 and CDR2: MDHEN, SYDVKM. The CDR3 DNA follows: TGTGCCAGCAGTGAAAGAAGCTCCTATAATTCACCCCTCCACTTT. Protein: CASSERSSYNSPLHF.

This clonotype was seen at least ten times. The chain joins TRBV27 to TRBJ1-1; D is undetermined. Trimming left V 7 bases short and J 6 bases short, with 15 bases between. Per the germline V gene, CDR1 is MNHEY and CDR2 is SMNVEV (reference sequence). The CDR3 consists of 13 residues. CDR3 sequence reads: CASKAEDWPEAFF. Here the CDR3 DNA reads TGTGCCAGCAAGGCCGAGGATTGGCCTGAAGCTTTCTTT.

The chain combines TRBV11-2 with TRBJ1-1; TRBD1 might be the D (6 bases). V lost 2 bases, J lost 3 bases, and 19 bases lay in between. The CDR3 is made up of 17 amino acids. Germline V gene sequence: CDR1 SGHAT, CDR2 FQNNGV. The CDR3 nucleotides read TGTGCCAGCAGCTTATTTGTGGGGGGGGCTGGGTACACTGAAGCTTTCTTT. Translated: CASSLFVGGAGYTEAFF.

This clonotype was picked up many times. This chain links TRBV2 with TRBJ2-7; 10 bases line up with TRBD2. V was clipped by 6 bases and J by 5 bases; unmatched bases: 7. This CDR3 contains 14 residues. Per the germline V gene, CDR1 is SNHLY and CDR2 is FYNNEI. The CDR3 DNA sequence: TGTGCCAGCAGGAGGTCTAGCGGGAGCCACGAGCAGTACTTC. Residues: CASRRSSGSHEQYF.

The J gene is TRBJ2-6, the V gene TRBV2; D not resolved. Germline loops: CDR1 SNHLY, CDR2 FYNNEI. The CDR3 runs 14 residues. Trimming took 8 bases from V and 4 from J, leaving 12 bases between them. The CDR3 loop is CASRTASGANVLTF. The CDR3 coding sequence is TGTGCCAGCCGGACGGCCTCGGGGGCCAACGTCCTGACTTTC. Using reference TRBV2 and TRBJ2-6 for the parts outside the CDR3, the full variable domain is EPEVTQTPSHQVTQMGQEVILRCVPISNHLYFYWYRQILGQKVEFLVSFYNNEISEKSEIFDDQFSVERPDGSNFTLKIRSTKLEDSAMYFCASRTASGANVLTFGAGSRLTVL.

This clonotype turned up a few times. This chain connects TRBV5-1 to TRBJ1-2; D remains unclear. V shed 4 bases and J shed 5 bases, with 21 bases lying between them. Per the germline V gene, CDR1 is SGHRS and CDR2 is YFSETQ. This CDR3 is 16 amino acids long. The CDR3 loop is CASSVAPGLQEYGYTF. DNA for the CDR3: TGCGCCAGCAGCGTGGCCCCCGGGCTACAAGAGTATGGCTACACCTTC.

This clonotype has a count of ten or more. This chain links TRBV6-1 with TRBJ1-6, with TRBD1 as a possible D gene (6 bases). Trimming stripped 2 bases from V and 7 bases from J, with 12 bases between. The length of the CDR3 is 15 residues. Germline V CDR1 and CDR2: MNHNS, SASEGT. CDR3 sequence reads: CASSEKEDSNSPLHF. The CDR3 DNA sequence: TGTGCCAGCAGTGAAAAAGAGGACAGCAATTCACCCCTCCACTTT.

The chain combines TRBV19 with TRBJ1-2; D remains ambiguous. Germline V gene sequence: CDR1 LNHDA, CDR2 SQIVND (reference sequence). V lost 5 bases to trimming and J lost 7 bases, with 14 bases between them. This CDR3 comprises 13 residues. CDR3: CASSFIGPPGYTF. DNA of the CDR3: TGTGCCAGTAGTTTCATCGGTCCTCCTGGCTACACCTTC.

This clonotype appeared many times. The chain combines TRBV6-5 with TRBJ1-2, with 7 bases aligning to TRBD1. This CDR3 has 15 residues. V was pared by 1 base and J by 6 bases, with 8 bases of the junction left unmatched. Germline CDR1 MNHEY, CDR2 SVGAGI. The CDR3 DNA follows: TGTGCCAGCAGTTACTACGAGGGGGCGCGTGATGGCTACACCTTC. As protein: CASSYYEGARDGYTF.

The chain recombines TRBV6-1 with TRBJ2-7; D might be TRBD1 (6 bases). V dropped 9 bases and J dropped 2 bases, with 23 bases sitting between them. The V gene's germline CDR1 is MNHNS and CDR2 SASEGT. The CDR3 is made up of 16 amino acids. The CDR3 DNA sequence: TGTGCCAGTTCGAAAATTCGACAGGACCGCGCCTACGAGCAGTACTTC. It codes for CASSKIRQDRAYEQYF.

This rearrangement joins TRBV18 to TRBJ1-5; tentative D call: TRBD1 (5 bases). CDR1 KGHSH and CDR2 LQKENI come from the germline V gene. CDR3 length: 17 amino acids. The ends were cut back, 5 bases at V and 0 bases at J, with 17 bases in the middle. CDR3 in amino acids: CASSTNRGGTSNQPQHF. The CDR3 region has the DNA TGTGCCAGCTCAACTAACCGGGGGGGGACTAGCAATCAGCCCCAGCATTTT.